These T cell receptor beta chains were read from a single sample in a study of blood T cell repertoires in COVID-19. Profiling relied on immunoSEQ multiplex PCR, and the TCRdb table lists in-frame clones only, not all of them. The sample comprises hundreds of thousands of clones, more than 75% of which are singletons, and under 3.5% rests with the top ten. Sequenced: peripheral blood. The receptors shown here come from a woman under 30 who had recovered from COVID-19. CDR3s include the opening cysteine and the closing phenylalanine or tryptophan. A D gene is named only where the DNA matches it firmly. Size is stated for part of the rows, as once, few or many counts, or as a class when the clone is expanded.

TRBJ2-2,TRBV11-2,NA,NA,CASSPILRGNTGELFF,TGTGCCAGCAGCCCTATCCTCAGGGGGAACACCGGGGAGCTGTTTTTT
TRBJ1-5,TRBV30,NA,NA,CAWSVGGGQPQHF,TGTGCCTGGAGTGTAGGGGGGGGTCAGCCCCAGCATTTT
TRBJ1-1,TRBV6-5,NA,NA,CASSVRTANTEAFF,TGTGCCAGCAGCGTACGGACAGCGAACACTGAAGCTTTCTTT
TRBJ2-1,TRBV4-2,NA,TRBD2,CASSQAVGSGRGNPYNEQFF,TGTGCCAGCAGCCAAGCGGTGGGTAGCGGGAGGGGAAACCCATACAATGAGCAGTTCTTC
TRBJ2-3,TRBV7-9,NA,TRBD2,CASSGGETSDPSEGTQYF,TGTGCCAGCAGTGGGGGGGAAACTAGCGACCCATCAGAGGGTACGCAGTATTTT
TRBJ1-2,TRBV6-5,few,TRBD1,CASSSVVTGANYGYTF,TGTGCCAGCAGTTCCGTTGTGACAGGGGCGAACTATGGCTACACCTTC
TRBJ2-1,TRBV5-8,NA,TRBD2,CASSRRLAEDRNEQFF,TGTGCCAGCAGCCGTAGACTAGCGGAGGACCGCAATGAGCAGTTCTTC
TRBJ1-1,TRBV28,NA,NA,CASSFRRATSGTEAFF,TGTGCCAGCAGTTTTCGAAGGGCCACTTCGGGAACTGAAGCTTTCTTT
TRBJ2-1,TRBV9,few,NA,CASSVGGSSDNEQFF,TGTGCCAGCAGCGTTGGGGGGAGTTCGGACAATGAGCAGTTCTTC
TRBJ2-1,TRBV27,NA,TRBD2,CASTPWGSGGSSYNEQFF,TGTGCCAGCACCCCGTGGGGGTCGGGAGGGAGCTCCTACAATGAGCAGTTCTTC
TRBJ1-2,TRBV9,NA,NA,CASSVTSYGYTF,TGTGCCAGCAGCGTTACCAGTTATGGCTACACCTTC
TRBJ2-1,TRBV18,NA,TRBD2,CASSPRGTSGRRNNEQFF,TGTGCCAGCTCACCACGAGGCACTAGCGGGAGGAGGAACAATGAGCAGTTCTTC
TRBJ2-1,TRBV13,NA,TRBD2,CASSSLTSGRFSYNEQFF,TGTGCCAGCAGCTCCTTGACTAGCGGGAGATTTTCCTACAATGAGCAGTTCTTC
TRBJ2-1,TRBV18,NA,TRBD2,CASSPRGLAGNEQFF,TGTGCCAGCTCACCCCGGGGACTAGCAGGCAATGAGCAGTTCTTC
TRBJ2-1,TRBV6-2/TRBV6-3,NA,TRBD2,CASSRTSGEWTYNEQFF,TGTGCCAGCAGTAGGACTAGCGGTGAATGGACCTACAATGAGCAGTTCTTC
TRBJ1-1,TRBV27,NA,NA,CASSLYWGNTEAFF,TGTGCCAGCAGTTTGTATTGGGGCAACACTGAAGCTTTCTTT
TRBJ2-1,TRBV7-6,NA,TRBD2,CASSTREREGGEQFF,TGTGCCAGCAGCACCCGGGAGCGGGAGGGAGGCGAGCAGTTCTTC
TRBJ2-3,TRBV9,NA,TRBD2,CASSVVGLAGSADTQYF,TGTGCCAGCAGCGTAGTGGGACTAGCGGGATCGGCAGATACGCAGTATTTT
TRBJ2-3,TRBV4-3,NA,TRBD2,CASSQEWLAGSTDTQYF,TGCGCCAGCAGCCAAGAATGGCTAGCGGGAAGCACAGATACGCAGTATTTT
TRBJ2-1,TRBV7-2,NA,TRBD2,CASSLVGTSGRRGNEQFF,TGTGCCAGCAGCTTAGTAGGGACTAGCGGGAGACGGGGAAATGAGCAGTTCTTC
TRBJ2-2,TRBV29-1,NA,NA,CSVVSANRNTGELFF,TGCAGCGTTGTTTCAGCGAACCGGAACACCGGGGAGCTGTTTTTT
TRBJ2-1,TRBV3-1/TRBV3-2,NA,TRBD2,CASSPGTSGGVDEQFF,TGTGCCAGCAGCCCAGGGACTAGCGGGGGAGTGGATGAGCAGTTCTTC
TRBJ2-1,TRBV29-1,NA,TRBD2,CSVTSSGTPYNEQFF,TGCAGCGTGACCTCTAGCGGGACCCCCTACAATGAGCAGTTCTTC
TRBJ2-1,TRBV12-3/TRBV12-4,NA,NA,CASSRGLGVEQFF,TGTGCCAGCAGTCGCGGTTTAGGGGTTGAGCAGTTCTTC
TRBJ2-5,TRBV11-2,NA,TRBD2,CASSPMGLAGLETQYF,TGTGCCAGCAGCCCGATGGGACTAGCGGGACTAGAGACCCAGTACTTC
TRBJ2-5,TRBV27,NA,TRBD2,CASSLSSLRGGPETQYF,TGTGCCAGCAGTTTATCCTCACTCCGGGGGGGCCCAGAGACCCAGTACTTC
TRBJ2-1,TRBV11-2,NA,NA,CASSLRRGRIDEQFF,TGTGCCAGCAGCTTACGGAGAGGGAGAATTGATGAGCAGTTCTTC
TRBJ1-1,TRBV10-1,NA,NA,CASRRDTPGEAFF,TGCGCCAGCAGGAGAGACACCCCCGGTGAAGCTTTCTTT
TRBJ1-5,TRBV6-5,few,NA,CASKGSYSNQPQHF,TGTGCCAGTAAAGGGAGCTATAGCAATCAGCCCCAGCATTTT
TRBJ1-2,TRBV29-1,few,TRBD1,CSVERQGARYGYTF,TGCAGCGTTGAAAGACAGGGGGCTCGATATGGCTACACCTTC
TRBJ1-1,TRBV14,few,NA,CASSHLMKRSTEAFF,TGTGCCAGCAGCCATTTAATGAAGAGGTCCACTGAAGCTTTCTTT
TRBJ2-5,TRBV6-2/TRBV6-3,NA,TRBD2,CASSRGTSRETQYF,TGTGCCAGCAGTCGAGGGACTAGCAGGGAGACCCAGTACTTC
TRBJ2-3,TRBV6-6,few,NA,CATQITDTQYF,TGTGCCACCCAGATCACAGATACGCAGTATTTT
TRBJ1-5,TRBV2,NA,TRBD1,CASRTGGSNQPQHF,TGTGCCAGCAGGACAGGGGGTAGCAATCAGCCCCAGCATTTT
TRBJ1-2,TRBV2,NA,TRBD1,CASYDRANYGYTF,TGTGCCAGTTACGACAGGGCCAACTATGGCTACACCTTC
TRBJ2-1,TRBV24-1,once,NA,CATSAYLLGNEQFF,TGTGCCACCAGTGCATACTTACTAGGGAATGAGCAGTTCTTC
TRBJ2-3,TRBV6-1,NA,NA,CASSEYAGTQYF,TGTGCCAGCAGTGAATATGCGGGTACGCAGTATTTT
TRBJ1-2,TRBV6-4,NA,TRBD1,CASKPGVQGHGYTF,TGTGCCAGCAAACCCGGGGTACAGGGGCATGGCTACACCTTC
TRBJ1-5,TRBV27,NA,NA,CASSPTGQPQHF,TGTGCCAGCAGTCCGACGGGTCAGCCCCAGCATTTT